This TCR beta chain was profiled in a study of T cell changes during pregnancy in multiple sclerosis. This clone was observed a few times. The CDR3 runs 13 residues. CDR1 is LNHDA, CDR2 SQIVND, per germline (reference sequence). Unmatched junction bases numbered 3, after V lost 2 bases and J lost 12 bases. Profiled with immunoSEQ multiplex PCR; TCRdb holds only in-frame clones, not every one. Here the sample spans fewer than 85,000 clones, about 88% being singletons. The sample consisted of peripheral blood, taken before pregnancy. The clonotype comes from a female donor with multiple sclerosis, enrolled in a pregnancy study. The chain combines TRBV19 with TRBJ2-2; 10 positions agree with TRBD2. The CDR3 DNA follows: TGTGCCAGTAGTATACTAGCGGGGGATAAGCTGTTTTTT. This translates into CASSILAGDKLFF.